This TCR beta chain was recovered during a study of T cells in Graves' hyperthyroidism and ophthalmopathy. Study conclusions and caveats: Among thyroid clonotypes expanded above 0.001, most also appeared in blood. The model anticipated ophthalmopathy a median about six months pre-onset.

There were TCR beta CDR3 regions amplified from RNA transcripts. HTBI primers were the set used in a first-round RT-PCR of the TCR CDR3. MiXCR, run by TCRdb on the multiplex PCR reads, gives a single entry per CDR3 protein. This repertoire shows fewer than 450,000 distinct CDR3 sequences, 17% found once; its top ten account for more than 30%. The study excluded patients with uncontrolled infection, other autoimmune disease, pregnancy or lactation. The PBMCs studied were ones that came from roughly 11 ml fresh peripheral blood. The germline gives CDR1 SEHNR, CDR2 FQNEAQ (reference sequence). The V end was cut by 5 bases, the J end by 6 bases, with 10 bases between. The CDR3 is 12 residues long. Points on this clonotype: Its antigen is unidentified.

This chain uses TRBV7-9 with TRBJ1-1; D not resolved. The sequence derives from a woman in her thirties with Graves' hyperthyroidism that later progressed to Graves' ophthalmopathy. The sample taken for sequencing was blood. The CDR3 reads CASSASLPEAFF. The CDR3 region has the DNA TGTGCCAGCAGCGCAAGTCTTCCTGAAGCTTTCTTT.